What follows is one TCR beta chain and its context. Its binding antigen is unknown. Per-base quality was not reported, and no clone a single base away is much larger than it. CDR1 and CDR2 were assigned from the germline V gene as MNHGY and SAAAGT. The CDR3, cysteine through phenylalanine, is 17 amino acids long. Only CDR3 DNA remains: 51 bases, in frame from the first base. Trimming leaves V shorter by 8 bases and J shorter by 4 bases, with the junction holding 11 bases beyond the gene matches. The entry originates in a study of sequential checkpoint blockade in melanoma (dated by TCRdb to about 2019). Concerning the study at large: Using 1:1 randomization, the trial assigned patients either to first-line nivolumab followed by ipilimumab (arm A) or to ipilimumab followed by nivolumab (arm B). Maintenance nivolumab came after both trial sequences. DNA from roughly 90 melanoma tumor samples collected before treatment underwent TCRbeta immunosequencing. For approximately 23 patients, matched tumor biopsies were taken both before treatment and at week 13, after single-agent nivolumab (arm A) or ipilimumab (arm B). In 60% to 85% of the matched pre- and post-treatment tumor biopsy pairs, both biopsies came from the same lesion.

The immunoSEQ Assay was used to immunosequence TCRbeta CDR3 regions from genomic DNA. Before high-throughput sequencing, the genomic DNA was amplified using bias-controlled multiplex PCR. Regarding the original processing steps: To quantify the absolute abundance of each unique TCRbeta CDR3 region, the sequences were collapsed and filtered. Clonality was defined as 1 minus Pielou's evenness and was calculated using productive rearrangements only. Tumor T-cell fraction was computed by normalizing TCRbeta template counts to usable DNA, estimated from several housekeeping genes. Clones with significantly greater frequencies in on-treatment versus baseline samples were identified using a previously published method. Held by TCRdb, this immuneACCESS table contains in-frame sequences only and omits some clones. Under half of the omission traces to an unresolved V gene where checked; the cause of the rest is unknown. V, J and clone size derive from that table, while D and trimming were established from the DNA sequence. This sample lists 1,400 to 1,500 clones; about a fifth were detected once. The ten largest clones add up to more than 15% of the sample.

General findings and caveats noted by the study authors: Patients with increases in tumor T-cell fraction and clonality by week 13 were approximately 30 times more likely to achieve clinical benefit. The response-prediction model combining TCR metrics and mutation burden needs validation in larger, independent patient cohorts. PD-L1 staining and CD8+ T-cell counts correlated with tumor T-cell fraction and clonality, whereas mutational load did not. Among patients in arm A, the nivolumab-first arm, pretreatment tumor TIL clonality was associated with response (P = .04). Small sample sizes and reduced statistical power limited the within-arm analyses of tumor T-cell fraction.

The label giving this sample's treatment or condition can be read as: randomized to nivolumab then ipilimumab (arm A) or the reverse (arm B). Prior DNA-damaging chemotherapy had not been received by any trial patient. Samples were obtained from patients with melanoma enrolled in CheckMate 064, a randomized, open-label phase II trial of sequential checkpoint blockade. Genomic DNA from formalin-fixed paraffin-embedded (FFPE) tissue samples was used for tumor TCR sequencing. The source material was tumor tissue (inferred from file names), sampled from a patient given nivolumab and ipilimumab in sequence. This chain joins TRBV6-8 to TRBJ2-2, with 12 bases aligning to TRBD2. The source of this sequence is a human donor with melanoma. The CDR3 reads as follows: CASLGWTSGNSTGELFF. The nucleotides read TGTGCCAGCTTAGGTTGGACTAGCGGGAATTCCACCGGGGAGCTGTTTTTT.